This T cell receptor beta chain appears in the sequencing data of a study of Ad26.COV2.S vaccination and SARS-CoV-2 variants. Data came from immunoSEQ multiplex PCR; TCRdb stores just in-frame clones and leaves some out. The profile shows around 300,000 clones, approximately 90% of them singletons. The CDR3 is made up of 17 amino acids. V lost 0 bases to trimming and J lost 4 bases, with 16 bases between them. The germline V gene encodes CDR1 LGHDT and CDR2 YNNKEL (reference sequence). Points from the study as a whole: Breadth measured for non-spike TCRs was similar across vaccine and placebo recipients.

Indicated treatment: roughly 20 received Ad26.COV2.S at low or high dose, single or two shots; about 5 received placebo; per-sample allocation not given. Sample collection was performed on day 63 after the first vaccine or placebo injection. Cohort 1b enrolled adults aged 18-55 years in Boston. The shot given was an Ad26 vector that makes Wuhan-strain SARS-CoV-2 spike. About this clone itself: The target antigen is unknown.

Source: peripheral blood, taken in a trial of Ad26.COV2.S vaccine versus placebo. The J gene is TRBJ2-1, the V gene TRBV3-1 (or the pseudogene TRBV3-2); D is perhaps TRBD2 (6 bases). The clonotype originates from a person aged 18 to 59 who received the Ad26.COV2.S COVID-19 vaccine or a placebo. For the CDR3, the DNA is TGTGCCAGCAGCCAAGATCACGGGGGTGTCGATTACAATGAGCAGTTCTTC. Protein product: CASSQDHGGVDYNEQFF.